This T cell receptor (beta chain) was sequenced during a study of blood T cells in healthy people across ages. This clonotype came up a few times. Its cognate antigen is unknown. The CDR3 consists of 14 residues. The V gene lost 2 bases and the J gene lost 3 bases, with 8 bases spanning the gap. General study findings and limits: Greater diversity and more naive CD4+ cells were seen in long-lived donors than in aged donors.

A second PCR, run for roughly 6 to 11 cycles, used a sample-barcoded 5' primer plus a J-beta primer mix. TCRdb passed the 5' RACE reads through MiXCR, listing each CDR3 protein once. The sample lists some 1.5 million distinct CDR3 sequences; approximately 42% were seen once. Sequenced input: blood. The TCR sequence derives from a woman between 18 and 30 years old in good health. The chain uses TRBV12-3 or TRBV12-4 and TRBJ2-1, with no clear D. CDR3 amino acids: CASSLPGHYNEQFF. The CDR3 DNA sequence: TGTGCCAGCAGTTTACCCGGGCACTACAATGAGCAGTTCTTC.